One and the same sample provided the 32 T cell receptor beta chains below, sequenced in a study of T cells in tuberculosis (dated by TCRdb to 2017 to 2018). Receptors were amplified or captured by the immunoSEQ multiplex PCR assay. TCRdb holds this immuneACCESS table with in-frame rearrangements only. Some clones are missing; in checked studies, unresolved V genes explain under half, and the rest has no known cause. This sample lists 50,000 or so clones; 88% were detected once. The top ten hold just over 20% of the sample. PBMC were thawed, rested overnight, stained with a GMM-loaded CD1B tetramer, a Live/Dead dye and anti-CD3, and then sorted on a FACS Aria II. C32 glucose monomycolate purified from Rhodococcus equi was loaded onto CD1B tetramers. Material: CD1b-GMM tetramer-negative cells sorted from PBMCs. The intended sense of this specimen's cell subset or site label: T cells not binding CD1B-GMM tetramer, sorted from same donor. These receptors were obtained from an adult woman with latent tuberculosis.

As concerns this clone: This sample includes further DNA sequences coding for the same CDR3. V is TRBV7-2 and J is TRBJ2-7, with TRBD2 as a possible D gene (7 bases). The V end was cut by 3 bases, the J end by 2 bases, with 11 bases between. Germline V lookup: CDR1 SGHTA, CDR2 FQGNSA. The CDR3 totals 14 residues. This chain's CDR3 is CASSFLGGAYEQYF. In DNA, the CDR3 is TGTGCCAGCAGCTTCCTAGGGGGGGCCTACGAGCAGTACTTC.

The chain uses TRBV5-1 and TRBJ1-6, with D unresolved. CDR3 length: 18 amino acids. Trimming removed 4 bases from V and 2 bases from J, with 19 bases in between. CDR1 and CDR2 from the germline V gene are SGHRS and YFSETQ. The CDR3 DNA is TGCGCCAGCAGCCAAAGGCTCCGGGGTGTCGCCTATAATTCACCCCTCCACTTT. This encodes CASSQRLRGVAYNSPLHF.

CDR3: CASSFQGYQPQHF. CDR3 coding DNA: TGTGCCAGCAGTTTCCAGGGATATCAGCCCCAGCATTTT. This chain connects TRBV27 to TRBJ1-5; a weak D match, TRBD1 (5 bases). CDR3 length: 13 residues. Trimming left V 3 bases short and J 5 bases short, with 8 bases between. Germline V lookup: CDR1 MNHEY, CDR2 SMNVEV (reference sequence).

This chain connects TRBV30 to TRBJ1-5, with TRBD1 matching 7 bases. The CDR3 covers 15 residues. Germline CDR1 is GTSNPN and CDR2 is SVGIG (reference sequence). The junction had 6 bases not matched to a gene; V was cut back by 0 bases and J by 4 bases. CDR3 coding DNA: TGTGCCTGGAGTGTACGAGGGGGCTATAATCAGCCCCAGCATTTT. Its protein is CAWSVRGGYNQPQHF.

This clone was seen a handful of times. This chain uses TRBV4-2 with TRBJ2-7; 9 nucleotides agree with TRBD2. This CDR3 spans 15 amino acids. V lost 4 bases, J lost 3 bases, and 7 bases stayed unmatched. CDR1 is LGHNA and CDR2 is YNFKEQ in the germline V gene. The CDR3 here is CASSLENSGSYEQYF. For the CDR3, the DNA is TGTGCCAGCAGCCTAGAGAATAGCGGGAGCTACGAGCAGTACTTC.

The chain uses TRBV2 and TRBJ2-3; 7 nucleotides match TRBD1. The CDR3 covers 14 residues. Germline values: CDR1 SNHLY, CDR2 FYNNEI. V lost 6 bases to trimming and J lost 1 base; unmatched junction nucleotides: 4. The CDR3: CASSPDRGTDTQYF. Here the CDR3 DNA reads TGTGCCAGCAGCCCAGACAGGGGCACAGATACGCAGTATTTT.

The gene calls are TRBV7-9 and TRBJ2-2; maybe TRBD1 (6 bases). The germline V gene encodes CDR1 SEHNR and CDR2 FQNEAQ (reference sequence). This CDR3 has 13 amino acids. V was shortened by 5 bases and J by 7 bases, with 11 bases between the two germline ends. The CDR3 DNA reads as TGTGCCAGCAGCCACAGGGTTGACGGGGAGCTGTTTTTT. It is translated as CASSHRVDGELFF.

V usage is TRBV21-1 and J usage is TRBJ2-7; the D call of TRBD2 is as the table states it, not checked on the DNA. TRBV21-1 is annotated as a pseudogene. The CDR3 has 15 amino acids. The CDR3 nucleotides are TGTGCCAGCATCGGACTAGCGGGGGCCCCCTACGAGCAGTACTTC. It specifies CASIGLAGAPYEQYF.

The chain combines TRBV6-6 with TRBJ1-1, with D hard to call. In germline, CDR1 is MNHNY, CDR2 SVGAGI (reference sequence). CDR3 size: 15 residues. The germline V and J ends were trimmed by 0 bases and 0 bases, with 8 bases remaining between them. The CDR3, as DNA: TGTGCCAGCAGTTACTCGAGGAGCATGAACACTGAAGCTTTCTTT. Protein sequence: CASSYSRSMNTEAFF.

Note on this clone: The sample has other DNA sequences that encode this CDR3 too. This chain joins TRBV4-3 and TRBJ1-2; D gene unclear. The CDR3 has 15 residues. The germline V and J ends were trimmed by 0 bases and 4 bases, with 12 bases remaining between them. CDR1 LGHNA and CDR2 YSLEER come from the germline V gene. The CDR3 nucleotides are TGCGCCAGCAGCCAAGATCAGACGGGGAGCTATGGCTACACCTTC. It yields the protein CASSQDQTGSYGYTF.

The rearrangement joins TRBV11-2 to TRBJ1-1, with D perhaps matching TRBD1 (6 bases). CDR1 and CDR2 (germline): SGHAT, FQNNGV. The CDR3 is 15 amino acids. V was shortened by 1 base and J by 7 bases, with 16 bases between the two germline ends. CDR3 in DNA: TGTGCCAGCAGCTTAGGGGTGGCAGGGGCAGGTGAAGCTTTCTTT. This translates into CASSLGVAGAGEAFF.

The table lists this clone with a few counts. The chain couples TRBV4-2 to TRBJ2-3, with TRBD2 identical over 12 bases. The CDR3 is 18 residues long. In germline, CDR1 is LGHNA, CDR2 YNFKEQ. The J segment lost 0 bases and the V segment lost 0 bases, leaving 4 bases of the junction unmatched. The CDR3 bases are TGTGCCAGCAGCCAAGATCTAGCGGGGGGGCCTAGCACAGATACGCAGTATTTT. Protein product: CASSQDLAGGPSTDTQYF.

This clone came up a few times. This chain joins TRBV2 and TRBJ1-3, with TRBD1 matching over 9 bases. V was pared by 8 bases and J by 0 bases, with 11 bases of the junction left unmatched. The CDR3 runs 17 residues. Germline V gives CDR1 SNHLY, CDR2 FYNNEI. The CDR3 DNA reads TGTGCCAGCCGGGACAGGGCTGTATCATACTCTGGAAACACCATATATTTT. Its translation: CASRDRAVSYSGNTIYF.

The chain employs TRBV7-9 and TRBJ2-3, with D perhaps matching TRBD2 (5 bases). Trimming took 1 base from V and 3 from J, leaving 17 bases between them. Germline V gives CDR1 SEHNR, CDR2 FQNEAQ (reference sequence). This CDR3 contains 17 residues. CDR3 loop: CASSLELVGIRTDTQYF. The CDR3 region has the DNA TGTGCCAGCAGCTTAGAATTGGTCGGGATTAGGACAGATACGCAGTATTTT.

The chain is built from TRBV7-9 and TRBJ1-2; a weak D match, TRBD1 (6 bases). Germline values: CDR1 SEHNR, CDR2 FQNEAQ (reference sequence). The CDR3 has 15 residues. Deletions cut 1 base from V and 2 bases from J, with 11 bases between. CDR3 region: CASSLGMGANYGYTF. For the CDR3, the DNA is TGTGCCAGCAGCTTAGGGATGGGGGCGAACTATGGCTACACCTTC. Based on the CDR3 plus reference TRBV7-9 and TRBJ1-2, the full variable domain is DTGVSQNPRHKITKRGQNVTFRCDPISEHNRLYWYRQTLGQGPEFLTYFQNEAQLEKSRLLSDRFSAERPKGSFSTLEIQRTEQGDSAMYLCASSLGMGANYGYTFGSGTRLTVV.

The chain combines TRBV11-2 with TRBJ1-3; possibly TRBD1 for D (5 bases). The V end was cut by 0 bases, the J end by 4 bases, with 10 bases between. CDR3 size: 15 residues. Germline CDR1 is SGHAT and CDR2 is FQNNGV. CDR3 bases: TGTGCCAGCAGCTTAGAGCCAGGGTACGGAAACACCATATATTTT. Translated: CASSLEPGYGNTIYF. The whole variable domain, remainder taken from reference TRBV11-2 and TRBJ1-3, is EAGVAQSPRYKIIEKRQSVAFWCNPISGHATLYWYQQILGQGPKLLIQFQNNGVVDDSQLPKDRFSAERLKGVDSTLKIQPAKLEDSAVYLCASSLEPGYGNTIYFGEGSWLTVV.

The J gene is TRBJ1-5, the V gene TRBV6-6; weak D call: TRBD1 (5 bases). The CDR3 spans 14 residues. The V gene's germline CDR1 is MNHNY and CDR2 SVGAGI (reference sequence). Trimming stripped 2 bases from V and 4 bases from J, with 9 bases between. CDR3 coding DNA: TGTGCCAGCAGTTACGCGGGGGAGAATCAGCCCCAGCATTTT. Translated: CASSYAGENQPQHF.

This sequence joins TRBV19 and TRBJ2-5; TRBD2 agrees at 9 bases. V shed 4 bases and J 3 bases; nucleotides not matched to a gene: 9. Germline-derived CDR1 and CDR2 are LNHDA and SQIVND (reference sequence). This CDR3 contains 16 residues. CDR3 residues: CASSNILAGWEETQYF. The CDR3 DNA sequence: TGTGCCAGTAGTAATATTCTAGCGGGATGGGAAGAGACCCAGTACTTC.

This sequence joins TRBV7-8 and TRBJ2-7; the match to TRBD1 covers 9 bases. The J segment lost 3 bases and the V segment lost 1 base, leaving 7 bases of the junction unmatched. Germline V gene sequence: CDR1 SGHVS, CDR2 FQNEAQ. This CDR3 contains 16 residues. The CDR3 DNA sequence: TGTGCCAGCAGCTTAGGACGACAGGGGGGGGTCTACGAGCAGTACTTC. It is translated as CASSLGRQGGVYEQYF.

DNA for the CDR3: TGTGCCAGCAGCTTAGGAGGGGGAATGCAAGAGACCCAGTACTTC. Translation gives CASSLGGGMQETQYF. The chain uses TRBV7-2 and TRBJ2-5; tentatively, D is TRBD1 (6 bases). The CDR3 has 15 residues. Trimming shortened V by 1 base and J by 2 bases, and 11 bases separated the two germline ends. Germline CDR1 reads SGHTA; CDR2 reads FQGNSA.

The chain is built from TRBV10-1 and TRBJ2-7; weak D call: TRBD1 (6 bases). The V end was cut by 4 bases, the J end by 5 bases, with 24 bases between. Germline lookup yields CDR1 WNHNN and CDR2 SYGVQD (reference sequence). This CDR3 has 17 residues. Here the CDR3 DNA reads TGCGCCAGCAGTGGACCGGGACACCTCCCTGTCGGGCACGAGCAGTACTTC. It codes for CASSGPGHLPVGHEQYF.

This chain joins TRBV6-1 and TRBJ1-5; 8 bases line up with TRBD1. V trimming: 6 bases; J trimming: 5 bases; junction bases outside the gene matches: 6. CDR1 is MNHNS and CDR2 is SASEGT in the germline V gene. CDR3 length: 14 residues. CDR3 loop: CASRETGVHQPQHF. DNA of the CDR3: TGTGCCAGCAGGGAGACAGGGGTCCATCAGCCCCAGCATTTT.

J is TRBJ1-5 and V is TRBV4-3; the D is unclear. Germline CDR1 is LGHNA and CDR2 is YSLEER. V lost 0 bases and J 4 bases, leaving 10 bases between the germline ends. The length of the CDR3 is 15 residues. The DNA for the CDR3 is TGCGCCAGCAGCCAAGAAGTCGGTCCTAATCAGCCCCAGCATTTT. It specifies CASSQEVGPNQPQHF.

J is TRBJ1-1 and V is TRBV10-3, with 12 bases aligning to TRBD1. The junction had 12 bases not matched to a gene; V was cut back by 6 bases and J by 7 bases. CDR1 and CDR2 from the germline V gene are ENHRY and SYGVKD. CDR3 length: 16 amino acids. DNA for the CDR3: TGTGCCATCAGCTCCGGGACAGGGGGCGCTGAGAATGAAGCTTTCTTT. It specifies CAISSGTGGAENEAFF.

The chain couples TRBV28 to TRBJ2-1; TRBD2 matches 14 bases. The germline V gene encodes CDR1 MDHEN and CDR2 SYDVKM. J gave up 6 bases and V 4 bases, and 5 bases lay outside the gene matches. This CDR3 region has 16 residues. CDR3 sequence (DNA): TGTGCCAGCAGTTCTATGGGACTAGCGGGAGTCAATGAGCAGTTCTTC. This encodes CASSSMGLAGVNEQFF.

The chain recombines TRBV28 with TRBJ1-2; TRBD1 aligns across 9 bases. Germline CDR1 and CDR2: MDHEN and SYDVKM. The CDR3 extends over 14 amino acids. Germline trimming cut 6 bases from V and 7 bases from J; bases unmatched to any gene: 9. This CDR3 reads CASSSGTGLGGYTF. For the CDR3, the DNA is TGTGCCAGCAGCAGCGGGACAGGGCTCGGTGGCTACACCTTC.

The chain employs TRBV5-6 and TRBJ1-1; no clear D. Germline CDR1 reads SGHDT; CDR2 reads YYEEEE. The CDR3 totals 13 residues. V was cut by 1 base and J by 5 bases, with 9 bases left in between. The CDR3: CASSLRSGTEAFF. As DNA, the CDR3 is TGTGCCAGCAGCTTGCGTTCGGGGACTGAAGCTTTCTTT. Full variable domain (remainder filled in from reference TRBV5-6 and TRBJ1-1): DAGVTQSPTHLIKTRGQQVTLRCSPKSGHDTVSWYQQALGQGPQFIFQYYEEEERQRGNFPDRFSGHQFPNYSSELNVNALLLGDSALYLCASSLRSGTEAFFGQGTRLTVV.

The chain couples TRBV5-4 to TRBJ2-1; the match to TRBD2 covers 13 bases. V lost 4 bases to trimming and J lost 4 bases; unmatched junction nucleotides: 8. CDR3 length: 17 residues. Per the germline V gene, CDR1 is SGHNT and CDR2 is YYREEE (reference sequence). The CDR3 DNA is TGTGCCAGCAGCGGAGCCGGGACTAGCGGGATTTACAATGAGCAGTTCTTC. This translates into CASSGAGTSGIYNEQFF.

This chain joins TRBV6-1 and TRBJ1-2, with D perhaps matching TRBD1 (5 bases). CDR1 and CDR2 from the germline V gene are MNHNS and SASEGT. Deletions cut 5 bases from V and 7 bases from J, with 17 bases between. The CDR3 consists of 14 residues. The CDR3 reads CASSSGGGWSGYTF. For the CDR3, the DNA is TGTGCCAGCAGTTCCGGGGGGGGGTGGAGTGGCTACACCTTC.

The genes are TRBV9 and TRBJ2-2; TRBD2 matches 10 bases. Germline V gene lookup returns CDR1 SGDLS and CDR2 YYNGEE. With 1 base clipped from V and 6 bases from J, the junction kept 9 bases outside the gene matches. This CDR3 comprises 17 residues. The CDR3 DNA sequence: TGTGCCAGCAGCGTACGGGGGGGGACTAGCGTTCCCGGGGAGCTGTTTTTT. Protein product: CASSVRGGTSVPGELFF.

The chain has TRBV7-2 and TRBJ2-7; TRBD2 aligns across 7 bases. V lost 0 bases, J lost 6 bases, and 5 bases stayed unmatched. The germline CDR1 and CDR2 sequences are SGHTA and FQGNSA. The CDR3 contains 14 residues. This CDR3 reads CASSLAGGPREQYF. DNA for the CDR3: TGTGCCAGCAGCTTAGCGGGAGGGCCGCGCGAGCAGTACTTC.

The chain links TRBV4-3 to TRBJ2-3; 9 positions match TRBD2. Germline V CDR1 and CDR2: LGHNA, YSLEER. The CDR3 covers 17 residues. J was trimmed by 4 bases and V by 0 bases; bases with no gene match: 8. Here the CDR3 DNA reads TGCGCCAGCAGCCAAGAACGGGCGGGAGGGCCAGCAGATACGCAGTATTTT. Protein: CASSQERAGGPADTQYF.